Each of the 14 T cell receptor beta chains below was sequenced from the same sample in a study of CD8 T cells in ankylosing spondylitis (dated by TCRdb to the late 2010s). The paper's findings and limits, for the study overall: A TCR beta motif made up of several highly homologous amino acid variants appeared to be characteristic of blood from ankylosing spondylitis patients.

Libraries were built with 5' RACE. These reads were obtained on an Illumina HiSeq 2500. The public reads were quality trimmed at Q25 with fastp and then assembled into clones with MiXCR by TCRdb, keeping productive beta chains. Duplicate CDR3 protein sequences are folded into a single record with the most common DNA and genes. Within this sample are around 220,000 distinct CDR3 sequences, with around 19% of them counted one time only. The ten largest clones represent roughly 42% of the sample. Their antigen targets remain unknown. Source material: blood, either unsorted or a sorted T cell fraction (not recorded which). These receptors all stem from a male donor with ankylosing spondylitis.

The chain is built from TRBV11-3 and TRBJ2-1; the D gene is possibly TRBD1 (6 bases). Germline V CDR1 and CDR2: SGHNT, YENEEA. The CDR3 runs 15 residues. The ends were cut back, 5 bases at V and 4 bases at J, with 15 bases in the middle. CDR3 region: CASSPQGRGYNEQFF. Here the CDR3 DNA reads TGTGCCAGCAGCCCCCAGGGTAGGGGGTACAATGAGCAGTTCTTC.

This clonotype was seen more than once but under ten times. The chain carries TRBV2 and TRBJ1-1; unclear D gene. The V gene's germline CDR1 is SNHLY and CDR2 FYNNEI. There are 13 residues in the CDR3. Trimming took off 2 bases at V and 3 bases at J, with 7 bases between the two ends. The CDR3 loop reads CASSEWVYTEAFF. DNA for the CDR3: TGTGCCAGCAGTGAATGGGTCTACACTGAAGCTTTCTTT.

The chain is built from TRBV27 and TRBJ1-2; D might be TRBD1 (5 bases). The CDR3 spans 15 residues. V lost 0 bases and J lost 3, with 11 bases in between. The V gene's germline CDR1 is MNHEY and CDR2 SMNVEV (reference sequence). CDR3 in DNA: TGTGCCAGCAGTTTATCGGCAGGGCTGTACTATGGCTACACCTTC. It codes for CASSLSAGLYYGYTF.

The genes are TRBV19 and TRBJ2-1, with D maybe TRBD1 (6 bases). V was pared by 5 bases and J by 1 base, with 15 bases between. The length of the CDR3 is 16 residues. From germline, CDR1 is LNHDA and CDR2 SQIVND (reference sequence). This CDR3 is CASSETGPYSYNEQFF. The CDR3 DNA follows: TGTGCCAGTAGTGAGACAGGTCCCTATTCCTACAATGAGCAGTTCTTC.

This clonotype has just a few counts. This chain links TRBV27 with TRBJ2-1; no clear D gene. The V gene's germline CDR1 is MNHEY and CDR2 SMNVEV (reference sequence). The CDR3 has 14 residues. Trimming shortened V by 5 bases and J by 8 bases, and 16 bases separated the two germline ends. The chain's CDR3 is CASSALSRWDEQFF. In DNA form, the CDR3 reads TGTGCCAGCAGTGCCTTATCCAGGTGGGATGAGCAGTTCTTC.

This clonotype was seen a few times. The chain combines TRBV15 with TRBJ1-1; D remains ambiguous. Germline V CDR1 and CDR2: LNHNV, YYDKDF (reference sequence). V shed 0 bases and J shed 3 bases, with 11 bases lying between them. The length of the CDR3 is 15 residues. The CDR3 protein is CATSREVGPYTEAFF. CDR3 in DNA: TGTGCCACCAGCAGAGAAGTAGGGCCGTACACTGAAGCTTTCTTT.

This clonotype was picked up a small number of times. V gene TRBV29-1 combines with J gene TRBJ2-1, with D possibly matching TRBD2 (5 bases). Trimming took 4 bases from V and 7 from J, leaving 17 bases between them. CDR3 length equals 14 residues. The germline gives CDR1 SQVTM, CDR2 ANQGSEA. DNA of the CDR3: TGCAGCGTTGTTGCTAGCTCCTTTGGGAATGAGCAGTTCTTC. It translates to CSVVASSFGNEQFF.

This chain uses TRBV12-3 or TRBV12-4 with TRBJ1-1, with 9 bases lining up with TRBD1. The CDR3 loop spans 21 amino acids. With V trimmed by 0 bases and J by 1 base, 18 bases remained unmatched. The CDR3 bases are TGTGCCAGCAGTTTAGCGTTGGCTATGAGGGGACAGGGTTACCCGAACACTGAAGCTTTCTTT. This sequence encodes CASSLALAMRGQGYPNTEAFF.

J is TRBJ2-1 and V is TRBV24-1, with D perhaps TRBD2 (6 bases). The germline V gene has CDR1 KGHDR and CDR2 SFDVKD. The CDR3 is 17 residues long. V lost 2 bases and J 0 bases, leaving 13 bases between the germline ends. CDR3 sequence: CATSDWVSGSSYNEQFF. CDR3 DNA: TGTGCCACCAGTGATTGGGTCTCCGGGAGCTCCTACAATGAGCAGTTCTTC.

This clonotype was seen only a few times. The rearrangement uses TRBV5-1 and TRBJ2-7; maybe TRBD1 (6 bases). V was shortened by 0 bases and J by 5 bases, with 15 bases between the two germline ends. This CDR3 has 15 amino acids. Germline V lookup: CDR1 SGHRS, CDR2 YFSETQ. This CDR3 is CASSLGQGLVNEQYF. DNA for the CDR3: TGCGCCAGCAGCTTGGGTCAGGGGTTAGTCAACGAGCAGTACTTC.

The chain couples TRBV7-8 to TRBJ2-3, with D possibly TRBD2 on 5 matching bases. The CDR3 consists of 16 residues. The germline gives CDR1 SGHVS, CDR2 FQNEAQ. Trimming removed 2 bases at V and 4 bases at J, with 16 bases between. CDR3: CASSLLKGEVADTQYF. CDR3 coding DNA: TGTGCCAGCAGCTTATTGAAGGGAGAGGTGGCAGATACGCAGTATTTT.

This clonotype was seen only a few times. This sequence joins TRBV11-2 and TRBJ2-1; unclear D gene. The CDR3 extends over 12 amino acids. V lost 4 bases, J lost 2 bases, and 3 bases lay in between. Germline CDR1 is SGHAT and CDR2 is FQNNGV. The CDR3 here is CASSYAYNEQFF. The CDR3 region has the DNA TGTGCCAGCAGCTATGCCTACAATGAGCAGTTCTTC.

This clonotype was picked up many times. The CDR3 nucleotides are TGTGCCAGCAGTTCCGACAGGGACACCGGGGAGCTGTTTTTT. This translates into CASSSDRDTGELFF. This chain joins TRBV12-3 or TRBV12-4 and TRBJ2-2; 7 bases are shared with TRBD1. CDR3 length: 14 amino acids. V gave up 4 bases and J gave up 3 bases; unmatched junction bases: 2.

In this sample, this clonotype turned up once. This chain links TRBV20-1 with TRBJ2-3; D is undetermined. V shed 4 bases and J shed 6 bases, with 17 bases lying between them. This CDR3 has 14 amino acids. CDR1 and CDR2 (germline): DFQATT, SNEGSKA (reference sequence). As DNA, the CDR3 is TGCAGTGCTACCGGCAGTCCGGGTGGGGATACGCAGTATTTT. The encoded protein is CSATGSPGGDTQYF.